This T cell receptor beta chain was found in a study of T cell responses to AZD1222 COVID-19 vaccine. This table comes from immunoSEQ multiplex PCR, and its TCRdb copy is limited to in-frame clones, with some not included. The repertoire has 75,000 to 90,000 clones, 90% to 95% of them found once; the top ten carry roughly 5.2%. Details on this clone: Its antigen is not known.

Whole-study results and caveats: Unmutated variant regions are reportedly targeted by nearly half of spike-specific TCRs. Repertoire samples came only from after the peak T cell response. Clonal diversity may have been underestimated, and the donors were mostly white British, with more females than males.

Germline V CDR1 and CDR2: SGHTS, YDEGEE. This CDR3 has 12 residues. The V end was cut by 5 bases, the J end by 7 bases, with 12 bases between. The source is an adult in good health. Here the sequenced sample was peripheral blood, taken on day 0 of AZD1222 vaccination. The chain joins TRBV5-8 to TRBJ1-2; a possible D gene is TRBD1 (6 bases). The CDR3 sequence: CASRRGLGGYTF. DNA for the CDR3: TGTGCCAGCAGAAGGGGGTTAGGTGGCTACACCTTC. Together with reference TRBV5-8 and TRBJ1-2, the CDR3 gives the full variable domain: EAGVTQSPTHLIKTRGQQATLRCSPISGHTSVYWYQQALGLGLQFLLWYDEGEERNRGNFPPRFSGRQFPNYSSELNVNALELEDSALYLCASRRGLGGYTFGSGTRLTVV.